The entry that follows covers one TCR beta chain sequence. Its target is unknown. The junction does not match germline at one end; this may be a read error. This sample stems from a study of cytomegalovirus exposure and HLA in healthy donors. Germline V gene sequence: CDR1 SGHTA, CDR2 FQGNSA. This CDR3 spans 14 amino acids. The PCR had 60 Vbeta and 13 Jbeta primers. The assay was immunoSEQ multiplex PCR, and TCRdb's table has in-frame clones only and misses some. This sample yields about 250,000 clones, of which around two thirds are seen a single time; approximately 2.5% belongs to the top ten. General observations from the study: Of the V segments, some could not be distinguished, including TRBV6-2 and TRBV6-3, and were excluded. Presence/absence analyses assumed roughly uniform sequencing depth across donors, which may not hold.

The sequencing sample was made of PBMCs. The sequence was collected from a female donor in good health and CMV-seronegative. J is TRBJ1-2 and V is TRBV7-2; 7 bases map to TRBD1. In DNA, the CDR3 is TGTGCCAGCAGCCCAGAGGGGGCGGGTAGTGGCAACACCTTC. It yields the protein CASSPEGAGSGNTF. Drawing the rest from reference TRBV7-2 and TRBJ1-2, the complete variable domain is GAGVSQSPSNKVTEKGKDVELRCDPISGHTALYWYRQSLGQGLEFLIYFQGNSAPDKSGLPSDRFSAERTGGSVSTLTIQRTQQEDSAVYLCASSPEGAGSGNTFGSGTRLTVV.